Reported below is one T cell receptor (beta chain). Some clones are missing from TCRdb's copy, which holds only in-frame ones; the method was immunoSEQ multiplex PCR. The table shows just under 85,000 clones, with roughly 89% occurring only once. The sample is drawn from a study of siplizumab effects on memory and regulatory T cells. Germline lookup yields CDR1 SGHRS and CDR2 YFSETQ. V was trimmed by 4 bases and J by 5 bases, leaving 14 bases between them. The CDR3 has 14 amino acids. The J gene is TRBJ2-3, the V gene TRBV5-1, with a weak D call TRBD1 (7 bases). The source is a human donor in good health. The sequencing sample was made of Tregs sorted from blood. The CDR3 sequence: CASSPGGGEDTQYF. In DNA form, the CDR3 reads TGCGCCAGCAGCCCAGGAGGGGGCGAAGATACGCAGTATTTT. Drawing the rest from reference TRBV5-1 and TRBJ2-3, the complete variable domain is KAGVTQTPRYLIKTRGQQVTLSCSPISGHRSVSWYQQTPGQGLQFLFEYFSETQRNKGNFPGRFSGRQFSNSRSEMNVSTLELGDSALYLCASSPGGGEDTQYFGPGTRLTVL.